The 15 T cell receptor beta chains below come from one sample, sequenced in a study of T cell responses to AZD1222 COVID-19 vaccine. This table comes from immunoSEQ multiplex PCR, and its TCRdb copy is limited to in-frame clones, with some not included. The data contain 150,000 or so clones, around nine tenths of them singletons. Source: peripheral blood, taken on day 0 of AZD1222 vaccination. Every receptor here comes from an adult in good health.

The chain has TRBV4-1 and TRBJ1-1; D is uncertain. V was clipped by 0 bases and J by 0 bases, with 11 bases between them. Germline values: CDR1 MGHRA, CDR2 YSYEKL. This CDR3 region has 16 residues. CDR3 loop: CASSQEIGRLNTEAFF. Written as DNA, the CDR3 is TGCGCCAGCAGCCAAGAAATAGGCAGATTGAACACTGAAGCTTTCTTT.

The V call is TRBV5-1, the J call TRBJ2-1; unclear D gene. This CDR3 spans 14 amino acids. Germline values: CDR1 SGHRS, CDR2 YFSETQ. Deletions cut 5 bases from V and 2 bases from J, with 11 bases between. The CDR3 coding sequence is TGCGCCAGCAGGCAGCCTTCCGCCTACAATGAGCAGTTCTTC. It translates to CASRQPSAYNEQFF.

The chain carries TRBV2 and TRBJ2-7; D is possibly TRBD1 (6 bases). The ends were cut back, 8 bases at V and 5 bases at J, with 22 bases in the middle. This CDR3 region has 15 residues. Germline lookup yields CDR1 SNHLY and CDR2 FYNNEI. The CDR3 DNA sequence: TGTGCCAGCTCAGGGGCCACAGGCTCTATCGACGAGCAGTACTTC. Encoded protein: CASSGATGSIDEQYF.

This sequence joins TRBV13 and TRBJ1-3, with D tentatively TRBD1 (5 bases). Trimming removed 3 bases at V and 4 bases at J, with 13 bases between. This CDR3 is built from 15 residues. The germline V gene has CDR1 PRHDT and CDR2 FYEKMQ (reference sequence). The DNA of the CDR3 is TGTGCCAGCAGCTTTCCCTCCGGGGGGGGAAACACCATATATTTT. It encodes CASSFPSGGGNTIYF.

The chain combines TRBV2 with TRBJ2-3, with 16 bases aligning to TRBD2. The V and J ends lost 7 bases and 4 bases, in that order; junction bases with no gene match: 8. The CDR3 loop spans 17 amino acids. The germline V gene encodes CDR1 SNHLY and CDR2 FYNNEI. The CDR3 bases are TGTGCCAGCAATCGGGGACTAGCGGGGGGGCAGTCAGATACGCAGTATTTT. It is translated as CASNRGLAGGQSDTQYF.

V and J are TRBV6-5 and TRBJ1-1; the D gene is possibly TRBD1 (6 bases). CDR1 is MNHEY and CDR2 is SVGAGI in the germline V gene. The CDR3 consists of 15 residues. V lost 0 bases and J lost 8, with 16 bases in between. The CDR3: CASSYSPQGPAEAFF. Here the CDR3 DNA reads TGTGCCAGCAGTTACTCCCCCCAGGGGCCCGCCGAAGCTTTCTTT.

This clone has just one count. The chain has TRBV6-1 and TRBJ1-3; no reliable D call. V lost 2 bases and J 1 base, leaving 3 bases between the germline ends. CDR3 length equals 13 residues. Looked up from germline, CDR1 is MNHNS and CDR2 is SASEGT. CDR3 sequence (DNA): TGTGCCAGCAGTGAACTGTCTGGAAACACCATATATTTT. Translation: CASSELSGNTIYF.

The count of this clone is one. This chain connects TRBV6-5 to TRBJ1-2, with 9 bases identical to TRBD1. The germline V gene encodes CDR1 MNHEY and CDR2 SVGAGI. The CDR3 is 15 amino acids. V was clipped by 4 bases and J by 5 bases; unmatched bases: 8. The CDR3 here is CASSSRTGVGYGYTF. DNA of the CDR3: TGTGCCAGCAGTTCTAGGACAGGGGTAGGGTATGGCTACACCTTC.

CDR3 sequence reads: CAIRPGQGGNTEAFF. CDR3 bases: TGTGCCATCAGGCCGGGACAGGGGGGTAACACTGAAGCTTTCTTT. V gene TRBV10-3 combines with J gene TRBJ1-1, with TRBD1 matching over 11 bases. CDR1 is ENHRY and CDR2 is SYGVKD in the germline V gene. V was pared by 6 bases and J by 2 bases, with 5 bases of the junction left unmatched. CDR3 length: 15 amino acids.

The chain employs TRBV7-2 and TRBJ2-3; no definite D call. Trimming shortened V by 3 bases and J by 4 bases, and 8 bases separated the two germline ends. The CDR3 extends over 13 amino acids. Germline-derived CDR1 and CDR2 are SGHTA and FQGNSA. CDR3 sequence (DNA): TGTGCCAGCAGCTTGGATAACGCAGATACGCAGTATTTT. Translating gives CASSLDNADTQYF. Together with reference TRBV7-2 and TRBJ2-3, the CDR3 gives the full variable domain: GAGVSQSPSNKVTEKGKDVELRCDPISGHTALYWYRQSLGQGLEFLIYFQGNSAPDKSGLPSDRFSAERTGGSVSTLTIQRTQQEDSAVYLCASSLDNADTQYFGPGTRLTVL.

Concerning this clone itself: Other DNA sequences from this sample encode an identical CDR3 as well. This sequence joins TRBV19 and TRBJ1-2; D might be TRBD1 (6 bases). The CDR3 totals 13 residues. From germline, CDR1 is LNHDA and CDR2 SQIVND (reference sequence). Trimming stripped 2 bases from V and 2 bases from J, with 6 bases between. The CDR3 loop reads CASSIQGNYGYTF. Written as DNA, the CDR3 is TGTGCCAGTAGTATACAGGGGAACTATGGCTACACCTTC.

The chain carries TRBV5-1 and TRBJ1-1; D is unresolved. The CDR3 has 14 residues. The V gene lost 1 base and the J gene lost 3 bases, with 10 bases spanning the gap. Germline CDR1 and CDR2: SGHRS and YFSETQ. CDR3: CASSLKGQDTEAFF. CDR3 nucleotide sequence: TGCGCCAGCAGCTTGAAAGGGCAGGACACTGAAGCTTTCTTT.

This clone was counted once. This chain links TRBV30 with TRBJ1-3, with unresolved D. Germline assignment: CDR1 GTSNPN and CDR2 SVGIG (reference sequence). V was pared by 0 bases and J by 2 bases, with 11 bases between. CDR3 length: 15 residues. The CDR3 loop is CAWSVIRSAGNTIYF. In nucleotides, the CDR3 is TGTGCCTGGAGTGTAATCAGGTCCGCTGGAAACACCATATATTTT.

The chain joins TRBV28 to TRBJ2-1; perhaps TRBD1 as D (5 bases). V was cut by 7 bases and J by 4 bases, with 14 bases left in between. Germline assignment: CDR1 MDHEN and CDR2 SYDVKM. This CDR3 has 14 amino acids. The CDR3 DNA reads TGTGCCAGCACAAAAGACAGAGCATACAATGAGCAGTTCTTC. It translates to CASTKDRAYNEQFF.

V gene TRBV6-5 combines with J gene TRBJ1-6; D is unclear. Germline CDR1 is MNHEY and CDR2 is SVGAGI. The CDR3 totals 13 residues. V lost 6 bases and J lost 11, with 14 bases in between. This CDR3 is CASRQEGRAPLHF. The CDR3 bases are TGTGCCAGCAGACAAGAGGGAAGGGCACCCCTCCACTTT.